This TCR beta chain was sequenced during a study of T-cell reconstitution after alpha-beta-depleted transplantation in children. CDR3 size: 15 residues. Germline V gives CDR1 GTSNPN, CDR2 SVGIG (reference sequence). V lost 0 bases and J lost 2, with 11 bases in between. Unique molecular identifiers were incorporated during preparation of the TCRbeta library. TCRdb redid the calling of the PCR reads with MiXCR, one entry per CDR3 protein. The sample lists 450,000 to 500,000 distinct CDR3 sequences; about an eighth were seen once. This chain joins TRBV30 and TRBJ2-1; D possibly corresponds to TRBD1 (5 bases). The TCR sequence derives from a human donor who donated a stem cell graft to a child with combined immunodeficiency. Source: PBMCs from the stem cell graft donor, taken from the stem cell graft. The CDR3 DNA follows: TGTGCCTGGAGTGTAGAACCACAGGCCTACAATGAGCAGTTCTTC. Its translation: CAWSVEPQAYNEQFF.